The 25 T cell receptor beta chains below all came from one sample that was sequenced in a study of T-cell memory formation after mild COVID-19. One entry per CDR3 protein, called by TCRdb with MiXCR from the 5' RACE reads. The repertoire holds around 340,000 distinct CDR3 sequences, with 20% to 25% as singletons. The sample consisted of PBMCs or a T cell subset sorted from them (not recorded which). Receptors originate from an adult woman who had mild COVID-19 (a few samples of this study predate the infection). Cell type and time point are not known.

This clonotype was seen only once. The chain employs TRBV11-2 and TRBJ1-2; unclear D gene. There are 13 residues in the CDR3. Looked up from germline, CDR1 is SGHAT and CDR2 is FQNNGV. The ends were cut back, 7 bases at V and 4 bases at J, with 13 bases in the middle. In nucleotides, the CDR3 is TGTGCCAGCACCCAAGCGGGCAGCTATGGCTACACCTTC. Encoded protein: CASTQAGSYGYTF.

This chain joins TRBV5-4 and TRBJ2-7; D ambiguous. V was clipped by 4 bases and J by 6 bases, with 17 bases between them. Looked up from germline, CDR1 is SGHNT and CDR2 is YYREEE (reference sequence). This CDR3 region has 14 residues. This CDR3 reads CASSLSVTSPEQYF. The CDR3 DNA follows: TGTGCCAGCAGCCTCAGTGTAACTTCCCCCGAGCAGTACTTC.

V gene TRBV6-4 combines with J gene TRBJ1-1, with a possible D match to TRBD1 (6 bases). Germline V gene lookup returns CDR1 MRHNA and CDR2 SNTAGT. The CDR3 has 15 amino acids. V was pared by 4 bases and J by 4 bases, with 16 bases between. The CDR3 region is CASSGRRGAPTEAFF. The DNA for the CDR3 is TGTGCCAGCAGTGGCCGGCGGGGGGCGCCCACTGAAGCTTTCTTT.

The chain carries TRBV5-1 and TRBJ1-2; D is undetermined. CDR1 and CDR2 (germline): SGHRS, YFSETQ. The CDR3 has 14 amino acids. Trimming took 4 bases from V and 3 from J, leaving 13 bases between them. The CDR3 spells CASSPWVTDYGYTF. The CDR3 DNA is TGCGCCAGCAGCCCTTGGGTCACCGACTATGGCTACACCTTC.

This clonotype came up once. The J gene is TRBJ2-7, the V gene TRBV21-1. TRBV21-1 is listed as a pseudogene. The CDR3 covers 12 residues. CDR3 sequence (DNA): TGTGCCAGCAGCAATGAGGTGGGGGAGCAGTACTTC. Translating gives CASSNEVGEQYF.

Only a few counts were recorded for this clonotype. The gene calls are TRBV7-2 and TRBJ2-2, with 7 bases that match TRBD1. Germline V gene data show CDR1 as SGHTA and CDR2 as FQGNSA. Losses at the gene ends were 5 bases for V and 7 bases for J; bases not matched to a gene: 10. The CDR3 is 15 amino acids. The CDR3 loop reads CASSARQGTGGELFF. Written as DNA, the CDR3 is TGTGCCAGCAGCGCTCGACAGGGAACGGGCGGGGAGCTGTTTTTT. The full variable domain, completed using reference TRBV7-2 and TRBJ2-2, is GAGVSQSPSNKVTEKGKDVELRCDPISGHTALYWYRQSLGQGLEFLIYFQGNSAPDKSGLPSDRFSAERTGGSVSTLTIQRTQQEDSAVYLCASSARQGTGGELFFGEGSRLTVL.

V and J are TRBV3-1 and TRBJ2-1; D possibly corresponds to TRBD2 (6 bases). The CDR3 extends over 17 amino acids. V gave up 4 bases and J gave up 4 bases, with 20 bases separating them. From germline, CDR1 is LGHDT and CDR2 YNNKEL (reference sequence). The CDR3 DNA reads as TGTGCCAGCAGCCCCCCCCACGGGGGAGTAGGGTACAATGAGCAGTTCTTC. Its protein product is CASSPPHGGVGYNEQFF.

The V and J genes are TRBV11-2 and TRBJ2-5; the match to TRBD2 covers 9 bases. The CDR3 loop spans 16 amino acids. Germline CDR1 reads SGHAT; CDR2 reads FQNNGV. Trimming took 3 bases from V and 1 from J; bases not matched to a gene: 6. The DNA for the CDR3 is TGTGCCAGCAGCTTCAGTAGCGGGGGCCTCCAAGAGACCCAGTACTTC. Encoded protein: CASSFSSGGLQETQYF.

This clonotype appeared many times. V is TRBV7-9 and J is TRBJ2-7, with D hard to call. This CDR3 is 13 amino acids long. With 5 bases removed from V and 0 bases from J, the gap between germline ends came to 8 bases. Germline assignment: CDR1 SEHNR and CDR2 FQNEAQ (reference sequence). The CDR3 DNA follows: TGTGCCAGCAGCCAGTCCGGCTCCTACGAGCAGTACTTC. It is translated as CASSQSGSYEQYF.

This rearrangement joins TRBV12-3 or TRBV12-4 to TRBJ2-4, with D perhaps matching TRBD2 (6 bases). The V end was cut by 4 bases, the J end by 8 bases, with 12 bases between. The CDR3 has 13 amino acids. The CDR3, as DNA: TGTGCCAGCAGTTCTACTAGCTGGGACATTCAGTACTTC. The encoded protein is CASSSTSWDIQYF.

The chain carries TRBV9 and TRBJ2-1; a possible D gene is TRBD1 (6 bases). The CDR3 consists of 15 residues. Looked up from germline, CDR1 is SGDLS and CDR2 is YYNGEE. V shed 0 bases and J shed 4 bases, with 11 bases lying between them. CDR3 in DNA: TGTGCCAGCAGCGTAGTGGGGGACAAATACAATGAGCAGTTCTTC. It is translated as CASSVVGDKYNEQFF.

The chain couples TRBV11-2 to TRBJ2-1; perhaps TRBD2 as D (5 bases). This CDR3 spans 14 amino acids. The V end was cut by 5 bases, the J end by 8 bases, with 16 bases between. Germline CDR1 reads SGHAT; CDR2 reads FQNNGV. CDR3 sequence reads: CASSHEGSWDEQFF. The CDR3 DNA reads TGTGCCAGCAGCCACGAGGGTAGCTGGGATGAGCAGTTCTTC.

This clonotype was seen more than once but under ten times. The chain joins TRBV15 to TRBJ2-1; tentatively, D is TRBD2 (5 bases). The CDR3 is made up of 13 amino acids. V was trimmed by 3 bases and J by 7 bases, leaving 10 bases between them. The germline V gene has CDR1 LNHNV and CDR2 YYDKDF (reference sequence). The CDR3 region is CATSRDSQNEQFF. Written as DNA, the CDR3 is TGTGCCACCAGCAGGGACTCTCAGAATGAGCAGTTCTTC.

The chain couples TRBV6-5 to TRBJ1-1, with TRBD1 matching 7 bases. Unmatched junction bases numbered 8, after V lost 4 bases and J lost 6 bases. The germline CDR1 and CDR2 sequences are MNHEY and SVGAGI. This CDR3 spans 14 amino acids. The CDR3 DNA reads as TGTGCCAGCAGTTCTCGACAGGGTGGGTCTGAAGCTTTCTTT. This translates into CASSSRQGGSEAFF.

This clonotype has a handful of counts. The V gene is TRBV20-1, the J gene TRBJ2-6, with unresolved D. CDR3 length: 18 residues. Looked up from germline, CDR1 is DFQATT and CDR2 is SNEGSKA (reference sequence). Trimming removed 0 bases from V and 1 base from J, with 16 bases in between. Here the CDR3 DNA reads TGCAGTGCTAGAGATTCGAGGCCGAAAGGTTCTGGGGCCAACGTCCTGACTTTC. The encoded protein is CSARDSRPKGSGANVLTF.

Concerning this clonotype: One junction end disagrees with the germline gene, perhaps due to a read error. The gene calls are TRBV18 and TRBJ2-7; D is possibly TRBD2 (5 bases). The CDR3 has 14 amino acids. Germline-derived CDR1 and CDR2 are KGHSH and LQKENI. The CDR3 nucleotides read TGTGCCAGCTCTCCACTAGATACGATCTACGAGCAGTACTTC. It encodes CASSPLDTIYEQYF.

The chain links TRBV7-9 to TRBJ1-1, with D maybe TRBD1 (6 bases). This CDR3 is built from 16 residues. The germline V gene has CDR1 SEHNR and CDR2 FQNEAQ (reference sequence). V lost 2 bases to trimming and J lost 4 bases, with 17 bases between them. CDR3 region: CASSLTTGPEGTEAFF. CDR3 sequence (DNA): TGTGCCAGCAGCTTAACAACAGGGCCAGAGGGCACTGAAGCTTTCTTT.

V gene TRBV29-1 combines with J gene TRBJ1-4; D remains unclear. The V end lost 3 bases, the J end lost 10 bases, and 15 bases lay between the germline ends. Germline loops: CDR1 SQVTM, CDR2 ANQGSEA. The CDR3 has 13 residues. Written as DNA, the CDR3 is TGCAGCGTTGAGCGGCAAGCGGGAGCAAAACTGTTTTTT. This translates into CSVERQAGAKLFF.

This clonotype showed up just a few times. This chain joins TRBV7-9 and TRBJ1-1, with TRBD1 matching 7 bases. Germline CDR1 reads SEHNR; CDR2 reads FQNEAQ (reference sequence). The CDR3 is made up of 13 amino acids. V was clipped by 4 bases and J by 4 bases; unmatched bases: 3. In DNA, the CDR3 is TGTGCCAGCAGCTCTACAGGGGTCACTGAAGCTTTCTTT. The encoded protein is CASSSTGVTEAFF.

This clonotype was detected a few times. The chain joins TRBV4-1 to TRBJ2-7; D may be TRBD2 (5 bases). The germline gives CDR1 MGHRA, CDR2 YSYEKL. The CDR3 runs to 15 residues. V lost 0 bases to trimming and J lost 4 bases, with 13 bases between them. The CDR3 protein is CASSQDQVRGYEQYF. CDR3 in DNA: TGCGCCAGCAGCCAAGACCAGGTTCGAGGGTACGAGCAGTACTTC.

The chain joins TRBV5-1 to TRBJ1-1; D is perhaps TRBD1 (5 bases). Trimming took off 2 bases at V and 1 base at J, with 12 bases between the two ends. Germline V gives CDR1 SGHRS, CDR2 YFSETQ. The length of the CDR3 is 15 residues. The CDR3, as DNA: TGCGCCAGCAGCTTCCTCGGGGGGACGAACACTGAAGCTTTCTTT. It codes for CASSFLGGTNTEAFF.

This clonotype was observed a few times. The chain links TRBV5-1 to TRBJ2-1; D not resolved. Germline assignment: CDR1 SGHRS and CDR2 YFSETQ. CDR3 length: 14 residues. Trimming cost V 0 bases and J 4 bases, with 8 bases left between them. The chain's CDR3 is CASSLGAEYNEQFF. As DNA, the CDR3 is TGCGCCAGCAGCTTGGGGGCTGAATACAATGAGCAGTTCTTC. The whole variable domain, filled in from reference TRBV5-1 and TRBJ2-1, reads KAGVTQTPRYLIKTRGQQVTLSCSPISGHRSVSWYQQTPGQGLQFLFEYFSETQRNKGNFPGRFSGRQFSNSRSEMNVSTLELGDSALYLCASSLGAEYNEQFFGPGTRLTVL.

CDR3 nucleotide sequence: TGTGCCGCGTCACCGGGACAGGGGCCAACAGATACGCAGTATTTT. Amino acids: CAASPGQGPTDTQYF. The chain combines TRBV24-1 with TRBJ2-3; the match to TRBD1 covers 10 bases. V was pared by 12 bases and J by 3 bases, with 11 bases of the junction left unmatched. Germline V lookup: CDR1 KGHDR, CDR2 SFDVKD. CDR3 length: 15 amino acids.

This clonotype was observed a handful of times. The chain uses TRBV12-3 or TRBV12-4 and TRBJ2-5; D is uncertain. This CDR3 is built from 14 residues. V lost 5 bases and J lost 4, with 14 bases in between. The CDR3 nucleotides read TGTGCCAGCAGTCCCCCAGGTGTCGGAGAGACCCAGTACTTC. Encoded protein: CASSPPGVGETQYF.

In its sample, this clonotype was seen a few times. The chain combines TRBV7-3 with TRBJ2-2; no clear D gene. This CDR3 is built from 13 residues. V gave up 5 bases and J gave up 7 bases, with 11 bases separating them. Germline values: CDR1 SGHTA, CDR2 FQGTGA. CDR3 residues: CASSPTVGGELFF. CDR3 nucleotides: TGTGCCAGCAGCCCGACCGTTGGCGGGGAGCTGTTTTTT. Full variable domain (rest looked up from reference TRBV7-3 and TRBJ2-2): GAGVSQTPSNKVTEKGKYVELRCDPISGHTALYWYRQSLGQGPEFLIYFQGTGAADDSGLPNDRFFAVRPEGSVSTLKIQRTERGDSAVYLCASSPTVGGELFFGEGSRLTVL.